Listed below are T cell receptor beta chains from one sample, sequenced in a study of vaccination and CD4 T cells after COVID-19. A single record per CDR3 protein comes from TCRdb applying MiXCR to the PCR reads. This sample has some 16,000 distinct CDR3 sequences, with more than 65% found just once. Antigen specificity for these receptors is unknown. Material: CD4+ T cells from blood, cultured in vitro. The receptors were sampled from a human donor who had recovered from COVID-19. Both conserved end residues are part of each CDR3. D genes are given only for firm matches. Clone size, where shown, is once, few, many, or a class for clones that have expanded.

j_call	d_call	v_call	clone_size	cdr3_aa	cdr3_nt
TRBJ2-3	.	TRBV28	.	CASSGGQIGADTQYF	TGTGCCAGCAGCGGGGGACAGATCGGTGCAGATACGCAGTATTTT
TRBJ1-3	.	TRBV15	.	CATSRDKISGNTIYF	TGTGCCACCAGCAGGGATAAGATCTCTGGAAACACCATATATTTT
TRBJ2-3	.	TRBV24-1	.	CATSDLASATSDTQYF	TGTGCCACCAGTGATTTGGCTAGCGCAACCTCAGATACGCAGTATTTT
TRBJ1-1	TRBD1	TRBV12-3/TRBV12-4	.	CASSKTGGALGEAFF	TGTGCCAGCAGTAAAACAGGGGGCGCCTTGGGTGAAGCTTTCTTT
TRBJ2-3	TRBD1	TRBV5-1	.	CASSSMGWTGSADTQYF	TGCGCCAGCAGCTCAATGGGGTGGACAGGGTCCGCAGATACGCAGTATTTT
TRBJ1-5	.	TRBV20-1	few	CSARGAGVSNQPQHF	TGCAGTGCTAGAGGGGCAGGGGTGAGTAATCAGCCCCAGCATTTT
TRBJ2-3	.	TRBV20-1	.	CSARGAADTQYF	TGCAGTGCTAGAGGGGCGGCAGATACGCAGTATTTT
TRBJ2-1	TRBD1	TRBV20-1	.	CSATTGAPSDEQFF	TGCAGTGCCACGACAGGGGCGCCCTCGGATGAGCAGTTCTTC
TRBJ1-6	.	TRBV7-8	few	CASSSSKQSNSPLHF	TGTGCCAGCAGCTCCTCTAAACAGTCCAATTCACCCCTCCACTTT
TRBJ1-1	.	TRBV30	.	CAWNRGGRAFF	TGTGCCTGGAACCGCGGAGGGAGAGCTTTCTTT
TRBJ2-7	.	TRBV6-1	.	CASSTRKTFAYEQYF	TGTGCCAGCAGTACCCGGAAGACCTTTGCCTACGAGCAGTACTTC
TRBJ1-5	.	TRBV27	few	CASSLLADSNQPQHF	TGTGCCAGCAGTTTATTGGCAGATAGCAATCAGCCCCAGCATTTT
TRBJ1-5	.	TRBV5-1	.	CASSRVDAFNQPQHF	TGCGCCAGCAGCCGGGTCGATGCCTTCAATCAGCCCCAGCATTTT
TRBJ2-5	TRBD1	TRBV27	.	CASWGLRGRRETQYF	TGTGCCAGCTGGGGCCTCAGGGGGCGCAGGGAGACCCAGTACTTC
TRBJ1-5	.	TRBV6-1	few	CASRQTVWGNQPQHF	TGTGCCAGCAGGCAGACGGTATGGGGCAATCAGCCCCAGCATTTT
TRBJ2-3	.	TRBV11-2	.	CASSFLPGPDTQYF	TGTGCCAGCAGCTTCTTACCGGGACCTGATACGCAGTATTTT
TRBJ1-5	TRBD1	TRBV15	few	CATSRGGTGGNQPQHF	TGTGCCACCAGCAGAGGCGGGACAGGGGGCAATCAGCCCCAGCATTTT
TRBJ1-3	.	TRBV6-1	.	CASTRSGAAGNTIYF	TGTGCCAGCACTAGGTCTGGGGCGGCTGGAAACACCATATATTTT
TRBJ2-3	.	TRBV7-2	.	CASSFGPPGDTQYF	TGTGCCAGCAGCTTCGGGCCCCCAGGGGATACGCAGTATTTT
TRBJ1-2	.	TRBV7-9	few	CASSPDRSYGYTF	TGTGCCAGCAGCCCGGACAGATCCTATGGCTACACCTTC
TRBJ2-5	TRBD1	TRBV24-1	.	CATSDTNRGPYQETQYF	TGTGCCACCAGTGATACAAACAGGGGACCTTACCAAGAGACCCAGTACTTC
TRBJ2-7	.	TRBV27	.	CASSLSGTVSDEQYF	TGTGCCAGCAGTTTATCGGGGACCGTTTCGGACGAGCAGTACTTC